This is a list of T cell receptor beta chains from one sample in a study of cytomegalovirus exposure and HLA in healthy donors. The assay was immunoSEQ multiplex PCR, and TCRdb's table has in-frame clones only and misses some. The sample has some 200,000 clones; 79% are singletons. The source material was PBMCs. These receptors all stem from a girl between 10 and 17 years old in good health and CMV-seropositive. Each CDR3 is given with its conserved first and last residue. A D gene is named only where the DNA matches it firmly.

len: 13
v_gene: TRBV27
j_gene: TRBJ1-2
d_gene: .
CDR3nt: TGTGCCAGCAGTTTGGGGGGGGGATATGGCTACACCTTC
CDR3aa: CASSLGGGYGYTF

len: 14
v_gene: TRBV4-3
j_gene: TRBJ1-1
d_gene: .
CDR3nt: TGCGCCAGCAGCCAAGCCAGGGGAAGGACTGAAGCTTTCTTT
CDR3aa: CASSQARGRTEAFF

len: 13
v_gene: TRBV18
j_gene: TRBJ2-7
d_gene: TRBD1
CDR3nt: TGTGCCAGCTCACCACCGGGACAGTCCGAGCAGTACTTC
CDR3aa: CASSPPGQSEQYF

len: 15
v_gene: TRBV2
j_gene: TRBJ1-3
d_gene: TRBD1
CDR3nt: TGTGCCAGCAGTGAACACAGGGGGCCTGGAAACACCATATATTTT
CDR3aa: CASSEHRGPGNTIYF

len: 16
v_gene: TRBV2
j_gene: TRBJ2-1
d_gene: TRBD2
CDR3nt: TGTGCCAGCAGTGATGCCGGGACTAGCGGGGGCAATGAGCAGTTCTTC
CDR3aa: CASSDAGTSGGNEQFF

len: 13
v_gene: TRBV4-3
j_gene: TRBJ1-1
d_gene: .
CDR3nt: TGCGCCAGCAGCCAATGGCGGGCCACTGAAGCTTTCTTT
CDR3aa: CASSQWRATEAFF

len: 14
v_gene: TRBV6-5
j_gene: TRBJ2-1
d_gene: .
CDR3nt: TGTGCCAGCGGGGGGTCCGGGATAGACAATGAGCAGTTCTTC
CDR3aa: CASGGSGIDNEQFF

len: 17
v_gene: TRBV5-1
j_gene: TRBJ1-5
d_gene: .
CDR3nt: TGCGCCAGCAGCCTACAACTGTGGCAGGTCTTTTGGCAGCCCCAGCATTTT
CDR3aa: CASSLQLWQVFWQPQHF

len: 14
v_gene: TRBV29-1
j_gene: TRBJ1-2
d_gene: TRBD1
CDR3nt: TGCAGCGTTGAAATCGGACAGGGGGCGAAGGGCTACACCTTC
CDR3aa: CSVEIGQGAKGYTF

len: 16
v_gene: TRBV4-3
j_gene: TRBJ1-3
d_gene: .
CDR3nt: TGCGCCAGCAGCCAAGACAGGGCCAGCCCAGGAAACACCATATATTTT
CDR3aa: CASSQDRASPGNTIYF

len: 16
v_gene: TRBV5-6
j_gene: TRBJ2-3
d_gene: .
CDR3nt: TGTGCCAGCAGCTTGGACGTGGGGGGGCCAACAGATACGCAGTATTTT
CDR3aa: CASSLDVGGPTDTQYF

len: 20
v_gene: TRBV5-4
j_gene: TRBJ2-3
d_gene: TRBD2
CDR3nt: TGTGCCAGCAGCCGCGGACTAGCGGGGGGACCCTTTCTCAGCACAGATACGCAGTATTTT
CDR3aa: CASSRGLAGGPFLSTDTQYF